The next 18 T cell receptor beta chains were all read from a single sample in a study of T cell responses to AZD1222 COVID-19 vaccine (TCRdb year 2021). Libraries were built with the immunoSEQ multiplex PCR assay. TCRdb provides this immuneACCESS table in a form limited to in-frame rearrangements. Some clones are lacking; in checked studies, under half of them reflect an unresolved V gene, and why the rest are absent is not known. The sample has 120,000 to 150,000 clones on record, around nine tenths of them singletons. About 3% of the sample belongs to the ten largest clones. This sample's time point label indicates: baseline before first vaccination. The sample's treatment or condition label, in plain terms: meningococcal conjugate vaccine given as trial control. The specimen comprised peripheral blood, sampled on day 0 of MenACWY control vaccination. These receptors were collected from an adult in good health.

In this sample, this clone turned up a few times. This sequence joins TRBV27 and TRBJ1-5; D ambiguous. The CDR3 has 14 residues. V shed 2 bases and J shed 10 bases, with 15 bases lying between them. Germline loops: CDR1 MNHEY, CDR2 SMNVEV (reference sequence). This CDR3 is CASSLTVLAEPQHF. As DNA, the CDR3 is TGTGCCAGCAGTTTAACGGTCCTAGCTGAACCCCAGCATTTT.

The rearrangement uses TRBV5-6 and TRBJ2-7; 9 bases align to TRBD1. The CDR3 is 16 residues long. Germline assignment: CDR1 SGHDT and CDR2 YYEEEE. Trimming at V came to 1 base and at J to 4 bases, leaving 9 bases not matched to a gene. The CDR3 loop reads CASSLTLWTGAYEQYF. The DNA for the CDR3 is TGTGCCAGCAGCTTGACCCTCTGGACAGGGGCTTACGAGCAGTACTTC.

The chain carries TRBV10-3 and TRBJ1-5; D is uncertain. V lost 2 bases and J 4 bases, leaving 9 bases between the germline ends. The CDR3 has 14 amino acids. In germline, CDR1 is ENHRY, CDR2 SYGVKD. The CDR3 DNA sequence: TGTGCCATCAGTGAGAAACGGTCTAATCAGCCCCAGCATTTT. Its translation is CAISEKRSNQPQHF.

The V gene is TRBV27, the J gene TRBJ2-1; a possible D gene is TRBD2 (8 bases). With 7 bases removed from V and 6 bases from J, the gap between germline ends came to 19 bases. The CDR3 runs to 15 residues. CDR1 and CDR2 (germline): MNHEY, SMNVEV (reference sequence). The CDR3 spells CASTRGTRPINEQFF. DNA of the CDR3: TGTGCCAGCACCAGGGGGACTAGACCCATCAATGAGCAGTTCTTC.

The rearrangement uses TRBV19 and TRBJ1-2, with no clear D. This CDR3 spans 15 amino acids. Germline assignment: CDR1 LNHDA and CDR2 SQIVND (reference sequence). Trimming took off 1 base at V and 1 base at J, with 10 bases between the two ends. CDR3 coding DNA: TGTGCCAGTAGTATAGCGGAGCTGGGTAACTATGGCTACACCTTC. This translates into CASSIAELGNYGYTF. Combining the CDR3 with reference TRBV19 and TRBJ1-2 gives the whole variable domain DGGITQSPKYLFRKEGQNVTLSCEQNLNHDAMYWYRQDPGQGLRLIYYSQIVNDFQKGDIAEGYSVSREKKESFPLTVTSAQKNPTAFYLCASSIAELGNYGYTFGSGTRLTVV.

The rearrangement joins TRBV6-2 or TRBV6-3 to TRBJ1-5, with D unresolved. CDR1 and CDR2 (germline): MNHEY, SVGEGT. The CDR3 is 13 residues long. Deletions cut 7 bases from V and 6 bases from J, with 13 bases between. The CDR3 bases are TGTGCCAGCACCCCGGCGGGTGTTCAGCCCCAGCATTTT. It specifies CASTPAGVQPQHF.

This chain uses TRBV6-5 with TRBJ1-5; maybe TRBD1 (6 bases). This CDR3 is built from 14 residues. CDR1 and CDR2 (germline): MNHEY, SVGAGI. V lost 5 bases, J lost 5 bases, and 13 bases lay in between. In DNA, the CDR3 is TGTGCCAGCAGTCAATGGGCAGGGGATCAGCCCCAGCATTTT. Its translation is CASSQWAGDQPQHF.

V and J are TRBV5-1 and TRBJ2-7; D is uncertain. CDR3 length equals 14 residues. Germline assignment: CDR1 SGHRS and CDR2 YFSETQ. V lost 4 bases to trimming and J lost 7 bases, with 18 bases between them. The CDR3 loop is CASSEGPGWGEQYF. CDR3 bases: TGCGCCAGCAGCGAAGGACCTGGATGGGGTGAGCAGTACTTC.

The CDR3 coding sequence is TGTGCCAGCAGTTATCGGGGGAACTATAATTCACCCCTCCACTTT. It encodes CASSYRGNYNSPLHF. V usage is TRBV6-5 and J usage is TRBJ1-6; a weak D match, TRBD1 (5 bases). Per germline, CDR1 MNHEY and CDR2 SVGAGI. The CDR3 loop spans 15 amino acids. The V and J ends lost 3 bases and 3 bases respectively, with 9 bases between them.

The chain carries TRBV7-9 and TRBJ1-5; D uncertain. Germline V gene lookup returns CDR1 SEHNR and CDR2 FQNEAQ (reference sequence). The CDR3 has 14 amino acids. V shed 5 bases and J shed 0 bases, with 8 bases lying between them. CDR3 region: CASSRTYSNQPQHF. The CDR3 DNA is TGTGCCAGCAGCCGGACTTATAGCAATCAGCCCCAGCATTTT.

This chain uses TRBV7-9 with TRBJ2-1; D may be TRBD1 or TRBD2 (5 bases each). Germline-derived CDR1 and CDR2 are SEHNR and FQNEAQ (reference sequence). The CDR3 runs 15 residues. V gave up 4 bases and J gave up 0 bases, with 10 bases separating them. The CDR3 protein is CASSSPGSSYNEQFF. The CDR3 nucleotides read TGTGCCAGCAGCTCGCCAGGGAGCTCCTACAATGAGCAGTTCTTC. The full variable domain, completed using reference TRBV7-9 and TRBJ2-1, is DTGVSQNPRHKITKRGQNVTFRCDPISEHNRLYWYRQTLGQGPEFLTYFQNEAQLEKSRLLSDRFSAERPKGSFSTLEIQRTEQGDSAMYLCASSSPGSSYNEQFFGPGTRLTVL.

Concerning this clone itself: One end of the junction does not line up with germline, which may come from a read error. This chain links TRBV19 with TRBJ1-2; D perhaps matches TRBD1 (5 bases). This CDR3 comprises 14 residues. The germline V gene has CDR1 LNHDA and CDR2 SQIVND (reference sequence). The CDR3 loop reads CASCRTGTYTGYAF. For the CDR3, the DNA is TGTGCCAGTTGCCGAACCGGGACGTATACTGGCTACGCCTTC.

The chain is built from TRBV19 and TRBJ1-1; D gene ambiguous. Trimming took 2 bases from V and 2 from J, leaving 6 bases between them. This CDR3 has 13 amino acids. Germline CDR1 is LNHDA and CDR2 is SQIVND (reference sequence). CDR3 sequence: CASSIWRNTEAFF. The CDR3 coding sequence is TGTGCCAGTAGTATATGGAGAAACACTGAAGCTTTCTTT.

As concerns this clone: At one end, the junction sequence differs from germline, possibly due to a read error. This chain connects TRBV12-3 or TRBV12-4 to TRBJ2-7, with D unclear. This CDR3 is built from 12 residues. CDR3 sequence reads: CASSLGRSKAHF. DNA of the CDR3: TGTGCCAGCAGTTTAGGTCGGTCTAAGGCCCACTTC.

This sequence joins TRBV29-1 and TRBJ1-2; D might be TRBD1 (5 bases). CDR3 length: 13 residues. Between the trimmed V and J ends, which lost 5 bases and 7 bases, there was a span of 17 bases. Germline V gene lookup returns CDR1 SQVTM and CDR2 ANQGSEA. CDR3 amino acids: CSVTSGEKGGYTF. CDR3 sequence (DNA): TGCAGCGTTACGTCGGGGGAAAAAGGTGGCTACACCTTC.

The chain links TRBV5-1 to TRBJ2-1; D unresolved. CDR3 size: 12 residues. CDR1 is SGHRS and CDR2 is YFSETQ in the germline V gene. V was cut by 2 bases and J by 6 bases, with 6 bases left in between. CDR3 DNA: TGCGCCAGCAGCTTTAATTTCAATGAGCAGTTCTTC. This sequence encodes CASSFNFNEQFF. Full variable domain (rest looked up from reference TRBV5-1 and TRBJ2-1): KAGVTQTPRYLIKTRGQQVTLSCSPISGHRSVSWYQQTPGQGLQFLFEYFSETQRNKGNFPGRFSGRQFSNSRSEMNVSTLELGDSALYLCASSFNFNEQFFGPGTRLTVL.

The DNA of the CDR3 is TGTGCCAGCAGTTTTGGGGGGACCGAGCAGTACTTC. It is translated as CASSFGGTEQYF. This sequence joins TRBV3-1 (or the pseudogene TRBV3-2) and TRBJ2-7; possible D gene TRBD2, 6 bases. CDR3 size: 12 residues. CDR1 is LGHDT and CDR2 is YNNKEL in the germline V gene (reference sequence). V lost 6 bases, J lost 6 bases, and 12 bases lay in between.

This chain joins TRBV7-8 and TRBJ2-2; a possible D gene is TRBD1 (5 bases). Germline V lookup: CDR1 SGHVS, CDR2 FQNEAQ. With 3 bases removed from V and 0 bases from J, the gap between germline ends came to 11 bases. This CDR3 is built from 16 residues. CDR3 sequence: CASSLTEGANTGELFF. The CDR3 nucleotides are TGTGCCAGCAGCTTGACAGAAGGAGCGAACACCGGGGAGCTGTTTTTT.